The rows below give T cell receptor beta chains drawn from one sample of a study of shared clonotypes between healthy human individuals. Clones were sequenced by immunoSEQ multiplex PCR, and TCRdb holds only the in-frame ones, with some missing. The data contain a few million clones, just over 90% of them singletons. Material: naive CD8+ T cells from PBMCs. These receptors all stem from a man aged 18 to 30 in good health. Some clones in this sample may be carry-over from other donors' samples. CDR3s include the opening cysteine and the closing phenylalanine or tryptophan. Fields, in order: J gene, V gene, D gene, clone size, CDR3 protein, CDR3 DNA. A D gene is named only where the DNA matches it firmly. Size is omitted from some rows. Given values are once, few, many or a class for expanded clones.

J gene: TRBJ2-7; V gene: TRBV4-3; D gene: NA; clone size: NA; CDR3 protein: CASSQGGRAGDEQYF; CDR3 DNA: TGCGCCAGCAGCCAAGGAGGCAGGGCGGGCGACGAGCAGTACTTC
J gene: TRBJ2-5; V gene: TRBV28; D gene: NA; clone size: NA; CDR3 protein: CASSPTQWDAPLGETQYF; CDR3 DNA: TGTGCCAGCAGTCCAACTCAGTGGGACGCGCCCCTAGGGGAGACCCAGTACTTC
J gene: TRBJ1-2; V gene: TRBV21-1; D gene: NA; clone size: NA; CDR3 protein: CASSKGSGLWNYGYTF; CDR3 DNA: TGTGCCAGCAGCAAAGGCTCCGGGTTATGGAACTATGGCTACACCTTC
J gene: TRBJ2-7; V gene: TRBV21-1; D gene: NA; clone size: NA; CDR3 protein: CASSLTDLDEQYF; CDR3 DNA: TGTGCCAGCAGTCTGACTGATTTGGACGAGCAGTACTTC
J gene: TRBJ2-7; V gene: TRBV27; D gene: NA; clone size: NA; CDR3 protein: CASSLRGDEQYF; CDR3 DNA: TGTGCCAGCAGTTTAAGAGGGGACGAGCAGTACTTC
J gene: TRBJ2-7; V gene: TRBV7-9; D gene: TRBD1; clone size: NA; CDR3 protein: CASSRTGGYEQYF; CDR3 DNA: TGTGCCAGCAGCCGGACAGGGGGCTACGAGCAGTACTTC
J gene: TRBJ2-7; V gene: TRBV6-1; D gene: NA; clone size: NA; CDR3 protein: CASSGGPWGPEQYF; CDR3 DNA: TGTGCCAGCAGTGGAGGCCCCTGGGGCCCTGAGCAGTACTTC
J gene: TRBJ2-7; V gene: TRBV15; D gene: TRBD2; clone size: NA; CDR3 protein: CATSRARTSGISYEQYF; CDR3 DNA: TGTGCCACCAGCAGAGCCCGGACTAGCGGGATATCCTACGAGCAGTACTTC
J gene: TRBJ1-1; V gene: TRBV7-9; D gene: NA; clone size: few; CDR3 protein: CASSLVAGSTEAFF; CDR3 DNA: TGTGCCAGCAGCTTAGTCGCGGGGAGCACTGAAGCTTTCTTT
J gene: TRBJ1-1; V gene: TRBV9; D gene: TRBD1; clone size: NA; CDR3 protein: CASSPRTGGFTGTEAFF; CDR3 DNA: TGTGCCAGCAGCCCTAGGACAGGGGGTTTTACGGGCACTGAAGCTTTCTTT
J gene: TRBJ1-4; V gene: TRBV27; D gene: NA; clone size: NA; CDR3 protein: CASTKAGGEKLFF; CDR3 DNA: TGTGCCAGCACAAAAGCTGGGGGTGAAAAACTGTTTTTT
J gene: TRBJ1-5; V gene: TRBV7-8; D gene: NA; clone size: NA; CDR3 protein: CASSLDGRGSNQPQHF; CDR3 DNA: TGTGCCAGCAGCTTAGATGGGAGGGGTAGCAATCAGCCCCAGCATTTT
J gene: TRBJ2-7; V gene: TRBV7-9; D gene: TRBD2; clone size: NA; CDR3 protein: CASSLLAGVLSEQYF; CDR3 DNA: TGTGCCAGCAGCTTATTAGCGGGAGTTTTGTCCGAGCAGTACTTC
J gene: TRBJ1-5; V gene: TRBV28; D gene: NA; clone size: NA; CDR3 protein: CASRGQTTSNQPQHF; CDR3 DNA: TGTGCCAGCAGGGGGCAGACAACTAGCAATCAGCCCCAGCATTTT
J gene: TRBJ2-2; V gene: TRBV11-2; D gene: NA; clone size: NA; CDR3 protein: CASSLFGGNTGELFF; CDR3 DNA: TGTGCCAGCAGCTTATTTGGCGGGAACACCGGGGAGCTGTTTTTT
J gene: TRBJ2-1; V gene: TRBV30; D gene: NA; clone size: NA; CDR3 protein: CAWSLVGDEQFF; CDR3 DNA: TGTGCCTGGAGCCTTGTAGGAGATGAGCAGTTCTTC
J gene: TRBJ2-2; V gene: TRBV5-1; D gene: TRBD1; clone size: once; CDR3 protein: CASSTGELDTGELFF; CDR3 DNA: TGCGCCAGCAGTACAGGGGAGCTGGACACCGGGGAGCTGTTTTTT
J gene: TRBJ1-5; V gene: TRBV28; D gene: TRBD1; clone size: NA; CDR3 protein: CASSTTGGGGQPQHF; CDR3 DNA: TGTGCCAGCAGTACGACAGGGGGCGGAGGTCAGCCCCAGCATTTT
J gene: TRBJ2-5; V gene: TRBV7-9; D gene: NA; clone size: once; CDR3 protein: CASRIGGSGETQYF; CDR3 DNA: TGTGCCAGCAGAATCGGTGGGTCGGGGGAGACCCAGTACTTC